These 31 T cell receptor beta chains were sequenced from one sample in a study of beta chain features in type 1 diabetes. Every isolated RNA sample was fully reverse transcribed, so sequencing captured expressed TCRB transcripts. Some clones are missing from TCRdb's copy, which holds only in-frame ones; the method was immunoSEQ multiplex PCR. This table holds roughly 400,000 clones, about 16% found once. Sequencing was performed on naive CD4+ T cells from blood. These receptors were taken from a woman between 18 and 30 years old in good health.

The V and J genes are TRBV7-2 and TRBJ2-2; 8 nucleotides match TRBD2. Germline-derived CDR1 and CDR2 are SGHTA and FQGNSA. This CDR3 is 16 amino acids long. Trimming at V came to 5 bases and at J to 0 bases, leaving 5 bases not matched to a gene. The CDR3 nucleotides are TGTGCCAGCAGCCTCAGGACTAGCCCGAACACCGGGGAGCTGTTTTTT. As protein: CASSLRTSPNTGELFF.

CDR3 residues: CATSRDTGNEKLFF. The DNA of the CDR3 is TGTGCCACCAGCAGAGATACGGGGAATGAAAAACTGTTTTTT. The rearrangement joins TRBV15 to TRBJ1-4; no reliable D call. Germline V gives CDR1 LNHNV, CDR2 YYDKDF (reference sequence). This CDR3 contains 14 residues. V lost 0 bases and J 5 bases, leaving 7 bases between the germline ends. Full variable domain (missing parts from reference TRBV15 and TRBJ1-4): DAMVIQNPRYQVTQFGKPVTLSCSQTLNHNVMYWYQQKSSQAPKLLFHYYDKDFNNEADTPDNFQSRRPNTSFCFLDIRSPGLGDTAMYLCATSRDTGNEKLFFGSGTQLSVL.

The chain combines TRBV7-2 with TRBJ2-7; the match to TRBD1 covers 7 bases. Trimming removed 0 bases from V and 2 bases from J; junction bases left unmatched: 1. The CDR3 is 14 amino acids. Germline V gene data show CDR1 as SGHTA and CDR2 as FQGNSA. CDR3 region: CASSLAGTAYEQYF. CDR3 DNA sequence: TGTGCCAGCAGCTTAGCTGGGACAGCCTACGAGCAGTACTTC.

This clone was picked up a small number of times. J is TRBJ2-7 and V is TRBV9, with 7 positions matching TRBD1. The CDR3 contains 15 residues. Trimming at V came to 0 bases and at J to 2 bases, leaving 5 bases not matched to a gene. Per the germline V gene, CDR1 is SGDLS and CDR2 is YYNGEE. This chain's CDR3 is CASSVATGAPYEQYF. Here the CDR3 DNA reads TGTGCCAGCAGCGTAGCTACAGGGGCCCCCTACGAGCAGTACTTC.

In nucleotides, the CDR3 is TGCAGCGTTGGTGTAGCGGGAGGCCGCTACGAGCAGTACTTC. This sequence encodes CSVGVAGGRYEQYF. This chain links TRBV29-1 with TRBJ2-7; 10 bases line up with TRBD2. In germline, CDR1 is SQVTM, CDR2 ANQGSEA. This CDR3 contains 14 residues. After removal of 4 bases from V and 3 bases from J, the junction contained 6 bases not matched to a gene.

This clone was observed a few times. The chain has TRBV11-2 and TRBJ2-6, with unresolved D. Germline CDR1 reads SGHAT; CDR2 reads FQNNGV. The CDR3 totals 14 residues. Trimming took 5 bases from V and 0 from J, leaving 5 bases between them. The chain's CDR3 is CASSPRSGANVLTF. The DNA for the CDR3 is TGTGCCAGCAGCCCCCGCTCTGGGGCCAACGTCCTGACTTTC.

The CDR3, as DNA: TGTGCCAGCATTAGAGGTGCGTCCTACAATGAGCAGTTCTTC. Protein sequence: CASIRGASYNEQFF. The chain uses TRBV2 and TRBJ2-1; D is uncertain. Germline V lookup: CDR1 SNHLY, CDR2 FYNNEI. V was shortened by 7 bases and J by 1 base, with 11 bases between the two germline ends. CDR3 length equals 14 residues.

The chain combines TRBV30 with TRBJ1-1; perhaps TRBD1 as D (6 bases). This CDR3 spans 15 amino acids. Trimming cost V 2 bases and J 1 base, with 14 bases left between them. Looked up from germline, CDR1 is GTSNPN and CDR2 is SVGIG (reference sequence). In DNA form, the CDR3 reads TGTGCCTGGAGTAATATTCAGGGGAGGAACACTGAAGCTTTCTTT. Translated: CAWSNIQGRNTEAFF.

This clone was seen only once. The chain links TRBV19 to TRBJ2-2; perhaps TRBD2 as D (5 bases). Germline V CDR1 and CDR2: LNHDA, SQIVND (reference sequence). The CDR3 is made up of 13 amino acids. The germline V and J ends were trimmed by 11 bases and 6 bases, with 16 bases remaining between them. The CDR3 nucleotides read TGTGCCGGATCCCGGGGAAAGTCCGGGGAGCTGTTTTTT. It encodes CAGSRGKSGELFF.

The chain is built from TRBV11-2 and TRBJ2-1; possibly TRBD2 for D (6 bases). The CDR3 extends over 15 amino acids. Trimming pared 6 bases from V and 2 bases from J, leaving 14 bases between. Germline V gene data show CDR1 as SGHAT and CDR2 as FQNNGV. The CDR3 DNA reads TGTGCCAGCAGTCGGCGGGACGGTGCCTACAATGAGCAGTTCTTC. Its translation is CASSRRDGAYNEQFF.

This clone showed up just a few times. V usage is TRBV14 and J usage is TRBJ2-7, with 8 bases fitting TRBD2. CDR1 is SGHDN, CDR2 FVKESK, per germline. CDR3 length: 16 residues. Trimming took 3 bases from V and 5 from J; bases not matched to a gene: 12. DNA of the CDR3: TGTGCCAGCAGCCAGCAGTTGGTAGCGGGATTCGACGAGCAGTACTTC. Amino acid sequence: CASSQQLVAGFDEQYF.

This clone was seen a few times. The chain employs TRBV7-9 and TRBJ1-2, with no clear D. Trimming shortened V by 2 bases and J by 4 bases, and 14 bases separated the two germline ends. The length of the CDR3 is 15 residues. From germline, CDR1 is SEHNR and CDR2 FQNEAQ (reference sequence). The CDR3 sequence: CASSLSNSGSYGYTF. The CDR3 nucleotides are TGTGCCAGCAGCTTAAGTAATAGCGGGAGCTATGGCTACACCTTC.

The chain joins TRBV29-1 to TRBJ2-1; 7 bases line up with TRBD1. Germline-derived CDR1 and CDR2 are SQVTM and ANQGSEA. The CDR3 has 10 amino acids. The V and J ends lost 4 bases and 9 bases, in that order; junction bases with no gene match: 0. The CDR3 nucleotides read TGCAGCGTTGGGGACAGTGAGCAGTTCTTC. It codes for CSVGDSEQFF.

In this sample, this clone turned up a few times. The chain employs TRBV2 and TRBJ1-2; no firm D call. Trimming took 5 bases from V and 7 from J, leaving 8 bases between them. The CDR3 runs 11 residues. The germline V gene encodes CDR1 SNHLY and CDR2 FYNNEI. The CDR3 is CASSPLSGYTF. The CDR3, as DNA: TGTGCCAGCAGTCCCTTGTCTGGCTACACCTTC.

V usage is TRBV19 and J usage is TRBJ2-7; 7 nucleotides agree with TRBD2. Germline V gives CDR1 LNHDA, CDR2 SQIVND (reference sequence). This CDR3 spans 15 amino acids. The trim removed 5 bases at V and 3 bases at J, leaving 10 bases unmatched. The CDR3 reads CASSPYKKRGYEQYF. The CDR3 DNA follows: TGTGCCAGTAGTCCCTATAAGAAGCGGGGCTACGAGCAGTACTTC.

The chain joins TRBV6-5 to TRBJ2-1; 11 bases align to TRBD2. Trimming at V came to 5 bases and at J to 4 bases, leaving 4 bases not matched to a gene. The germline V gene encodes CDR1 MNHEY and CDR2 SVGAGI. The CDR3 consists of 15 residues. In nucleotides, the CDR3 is TGTGCCAGCAGTCTTAGCGGGAGGGCTTACAATGAGCAGTTCTTC. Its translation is CASSLSGRAYNEQFF.

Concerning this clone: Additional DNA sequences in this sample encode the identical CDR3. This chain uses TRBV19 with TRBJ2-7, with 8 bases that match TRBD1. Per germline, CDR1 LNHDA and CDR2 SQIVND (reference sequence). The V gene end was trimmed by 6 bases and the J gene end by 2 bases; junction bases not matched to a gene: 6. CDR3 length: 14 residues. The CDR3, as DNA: TGTGCCAGTAGCACCGGGACAGGCCCCTACGAGCAGTACTTC. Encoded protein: CASSTGTGPYEQYF.

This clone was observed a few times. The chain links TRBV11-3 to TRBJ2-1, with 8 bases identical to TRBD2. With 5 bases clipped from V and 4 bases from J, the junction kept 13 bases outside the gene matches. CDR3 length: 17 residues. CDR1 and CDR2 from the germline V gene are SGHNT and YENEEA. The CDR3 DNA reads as TGTGCCAGCAGCCCCGCAGGTAGCGGGGAACCTTACAATGAGCAGTTCTTC. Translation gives CASSPAGSGEPYNEQFF.

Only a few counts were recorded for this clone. CDR3 amino acids: CASSQGTSGYNEQFF. CDR3 DNA: TGTGCCAGCTCACAAGGGACTAGCGGTTACAATGAGCAGTTCTTC. The V call is TRBV18, the J call TRBJ2-1, with TRBD2 matching 11 bases. CDR1 is KGHSH, CDR2 LQKENI, per germline. The V and J ends lost 4 bases and 4 bases, in that order; junction bases with no gene match: 3. This CDR3 spans 15 amino acids.

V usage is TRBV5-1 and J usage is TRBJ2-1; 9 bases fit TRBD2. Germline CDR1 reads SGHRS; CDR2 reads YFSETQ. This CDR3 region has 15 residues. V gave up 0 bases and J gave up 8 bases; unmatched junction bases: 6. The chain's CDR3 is CASSLGSGSLDEQFF. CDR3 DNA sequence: TGCGCCAGCAGCTTGGGTAGCGGGAGTTTAGATGAGCAGTTCTTC.

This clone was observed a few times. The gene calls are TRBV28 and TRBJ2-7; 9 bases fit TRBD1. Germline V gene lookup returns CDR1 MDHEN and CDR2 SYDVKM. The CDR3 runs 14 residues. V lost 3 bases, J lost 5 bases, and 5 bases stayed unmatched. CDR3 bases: TGTGCCAGCAGTTTGGGGGACAGGGAGGACGAGCAGTACTTC. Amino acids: CASSLGDREDEQYF.

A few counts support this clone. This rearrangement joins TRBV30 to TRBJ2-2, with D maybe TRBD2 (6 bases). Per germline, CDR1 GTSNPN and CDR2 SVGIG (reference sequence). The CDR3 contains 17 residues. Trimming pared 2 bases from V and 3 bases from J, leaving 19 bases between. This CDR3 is CAWSSPLIADHTGELFF. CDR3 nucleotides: TGTGCCTGGAGTTCCCCCCTGATAGCGGACCACACCGGGGAGCTGTTTTTT.

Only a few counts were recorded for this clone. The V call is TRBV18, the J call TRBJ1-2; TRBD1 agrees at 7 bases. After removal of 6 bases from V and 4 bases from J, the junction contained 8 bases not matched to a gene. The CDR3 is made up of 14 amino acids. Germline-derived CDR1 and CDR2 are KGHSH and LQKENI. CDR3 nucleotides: TGTGCCAGCTCTCCTGGACAGGACCTCTATGGCTACACCTTC. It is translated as CASSPGQDLYGYTF. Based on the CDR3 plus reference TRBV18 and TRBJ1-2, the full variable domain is NAGVMQNPRHLVRRRGQEARLRCSPMKGHSHVYWYRQLPEEGLKFMVYLQKENIIDESGMPKERFSAEFPKEGPSILRIQQVVRGDSAAYFCASSPGQDLYGYTFGSGTRLTVV.

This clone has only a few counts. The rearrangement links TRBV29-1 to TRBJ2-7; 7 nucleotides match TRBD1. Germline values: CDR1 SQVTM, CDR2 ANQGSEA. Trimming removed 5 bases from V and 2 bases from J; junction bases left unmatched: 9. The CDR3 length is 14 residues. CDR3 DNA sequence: TGCAGCGTTCGGCCTCCGGGACAGACCTACGAGCAGTACTTC. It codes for CSVRPPGQTYEQYF.

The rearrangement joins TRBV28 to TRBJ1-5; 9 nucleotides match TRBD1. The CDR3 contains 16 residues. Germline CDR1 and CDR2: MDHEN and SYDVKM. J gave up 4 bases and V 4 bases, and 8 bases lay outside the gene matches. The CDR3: CASSSIPGTGNQPQHF. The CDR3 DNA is TGTGCCAGCAGTTCCATCCCCGGGACAGGGAATCAGCCCCAGCATTTT.

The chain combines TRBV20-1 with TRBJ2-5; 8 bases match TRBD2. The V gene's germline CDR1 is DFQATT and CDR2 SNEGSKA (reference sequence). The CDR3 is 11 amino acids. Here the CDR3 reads CSTSGQETQYF. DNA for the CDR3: TGCAGCACTAGCGGACAAGAGACCCAGTACTTC.

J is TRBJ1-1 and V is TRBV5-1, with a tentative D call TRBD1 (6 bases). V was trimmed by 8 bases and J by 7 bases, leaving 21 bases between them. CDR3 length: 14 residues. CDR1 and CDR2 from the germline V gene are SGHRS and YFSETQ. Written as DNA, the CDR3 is TGCGCCAGTACGAGGTTAGGGGGACGTGTTGAAGCTTTCTTT. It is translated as CASTRLGGRVEAFF. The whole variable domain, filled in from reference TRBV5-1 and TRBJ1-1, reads KAGVTQTPRYLIKTRGQQVTLSCSPISGHRSVSWYQQTPGQGLQFLFEYFSETQRNKGNFPGRFSGRQFSNSRSEMNVSTLELGDSALYLCASTRLGGRVEAFFGQGTRLTVV.

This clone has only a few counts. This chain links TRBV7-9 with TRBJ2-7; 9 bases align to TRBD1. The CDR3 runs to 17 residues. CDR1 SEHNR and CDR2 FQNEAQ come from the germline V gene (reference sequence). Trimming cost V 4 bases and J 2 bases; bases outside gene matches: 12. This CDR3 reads CASSSDLHRQGAYEQYF. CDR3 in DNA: TGTGCCAGCAGCTCAGACTTGCATCGACAGGGGGCCTACGAGCAGTACTTC.

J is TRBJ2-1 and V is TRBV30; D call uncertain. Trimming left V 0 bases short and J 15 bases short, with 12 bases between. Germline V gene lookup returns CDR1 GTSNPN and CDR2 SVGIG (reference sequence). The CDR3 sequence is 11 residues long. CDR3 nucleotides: TGTGCCTGGAGTGTACCAGAGGTTAGGTTCTTC. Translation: CAWSVPEVRFF. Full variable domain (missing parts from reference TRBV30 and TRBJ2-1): SQTIHQWPATLVQPVGSPLSLECTVEGTSNPNLYWYRQAAGRGLQLLFYSVGIGQISSEVPQNLSASRPQDRQFILSSKKLLLSDSGFYLCAWSVPEVRFFGPGTRLTVL.

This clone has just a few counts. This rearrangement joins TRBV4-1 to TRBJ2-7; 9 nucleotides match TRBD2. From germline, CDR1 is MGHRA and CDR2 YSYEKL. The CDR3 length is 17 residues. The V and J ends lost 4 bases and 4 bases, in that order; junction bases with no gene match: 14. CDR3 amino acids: CASSRSEAGLAAYEQYF. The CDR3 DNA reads TGCGCCAGCAGCCGAAGCGAGGCGGGACTAGCTGCGTACGAGCAGTACTTC.

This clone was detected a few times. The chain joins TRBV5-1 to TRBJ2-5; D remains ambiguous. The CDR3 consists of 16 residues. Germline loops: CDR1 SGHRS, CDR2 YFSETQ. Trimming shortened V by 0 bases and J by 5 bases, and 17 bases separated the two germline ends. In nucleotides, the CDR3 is TGCGCCAGCAGCTTGGTTTCTGGTGACACTGGGGAGACCCAGTACTTC. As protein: CASSLVSGDTGETQYF.